This entry lists 30 T cell receptor beta chains sequenced from one sample in a study of OX40 agonist ivuxolimab in advanced cancers. Method: immunoSEQ multiplex PCR; TCRdb's copy keeps in-frame clones and lacks some. The data show nearly 110,000 clones, just over 90% seen once. Sequencing used CD4+ or CD8+ T cells sorted from blood, obtained in a trial of the OX40 agonist ivuxolimab. These receptors were obtained from an adult with an advanced solid tumor such as melanoma, head and neck, liver or kidney cancer.

This chain connects TRBV5-1 to TRBJ2-3; 8 positions agree with TRBD1. The germline CDR1 and CDR2 sequences are SGHRS and YFSETQ. The CDR3 spans 14 residues. V shed 4 bases and J 3 bases; nucleotides not matched to a gene: 4. CDR3 nucleotide sequence: TGCGCCAGCAGCCGGGGACAGGCTACAGATACGCAGTATTTT. Protein product: CASSRGQATDTQYF.

As concerns this clone: This specimen includes other DNA sequences encoding the same CDR3. The V and J genes are TRBV7-2 and TRBJ2-5, with D perhaps TRBD1 (5 bases). Germline V gives CDR1 SGHTA, CDR2 FQGNSA. This CDR3 spans 14 amino acids. V was trimmed by 5 bases and J by 4 bases, leaving 14 bases between them. CDR3 nucleotides: TGTGCCAGCAGCCCGGATAGGGGCCGAGAGACCCAGTACTTC. Its protein is CASSPDRGRETQYF.

The V gene is TRBV5-8, the J gene TRBJ1-3; D gene ambiguous. The CDR3 covers 13 residues. Trimming cost V 4 bases and J 3 bases, with 8 bases left between them. Germline lookup yields CDR1 SGHTS and CDR2 YDEGEE. The CDR3 bases are TGTGCCAGCAGCCCAGGACGTGGAAACACCATATATTTT. Encoded protein: CASSPGRGNTIYF.

The chain recombines TRBV6-5 with TRBJ2-2, with 7 bases that match TRBD1. Germline loops: CDR1 MNHEY, CDR2 SVGAGI. The V segment lost 6 bases and the J segment 4 bases; nucleotides outside the gene matches: 2. CDR3 length equals 13 residues. CDR3 sequence (DNA): TGTGCCAGCAGGACAGGGACCACCGGGGAGCTGTTTTTT. This encodes CASRTGTTGELFF.

The CDR3, as DNA: TGTGCCAGCAGCCCCCGGACAAGAATAGAGCAGTACTTC. This gives the protein CASSPRTRIEQYF. This chain joins TRBV6-6 and TRBJ2-7; the D gene is possibly TRBD1 (5 bases). Trimming took 6 bases from V and 7 from J, leaving 16 bases between them. CDR1 is MNHNY, CDR2 SVGAGI, per germline (reference sequence). The CDR3 consists of 13 residues.

This clone appeared a single time. The chain joins TRBV9 to TRBJ1-2, with no clear D. The CDR3 contains 14 residues. The germline V and J ends were trimmed by 2 bases and 4 bases, with 12 bases remaining between them. The germline CDR1 and CDR2 sequences are SGDLS and YYNGEE. The DNA for the CDR3 is TGTGCCAGCAGCGTCGTCGGAGAAGGCTATGGCTACACCTTC. As protein: CASSVVGEGYGYTF.

The chain recombines TRBV6-1 with TRBJ1-1, with D tentatively TRBD1 (6 bases). The CDR3 runs to 14 residues. V lost 7 bases to trimming and J lost 2 bases, with 14 bases between them. Germline V gene sequence: CDR1 MNHNS, CDR2 SASEGT. This chain's CDR3 is CASILLGGNTEAFF. The CDR3 coding sequence is TGTGCCAGCATCCTCTTAGGGGGAAACACTGAAGCTTTCTTT.

This chain uses TRBV2 with TRBJ2-3; 14 bases fit TRBD2. Germline V CDR1 and CDR2: SNHLY, FYNNEI. Losses at the gene ends were 5 bases for V and 3 bases for J; bases not matched to a gene: 4. The CDR3 runs 16 residues. The CDR3 DNA reads TGTGCCAGCAGTCTACGGACTAGCGGGGGGACAGATACGCAGTATTTT. Its protein product is CASSLRTSGGTDTQYF.

The DNA of the CDR3 is TGTGCCAGCGGGAAGAGAACTAGCGGGGGAACAGATACGCAGTATTTT. Encoded protein: CASGKRTSGGTDTQYF. The chain carries TRBV2 and TRBJ2-3, with TRBD2 matching 11 bases. This CDR3 has 16 residues. Germline V gene data show CDR1 as SNHLY and CDR2 as FYNNEI. V shed 8 bases, J shed 3 bases, and the junction held 10 bases outside the gene matches.

This sequence joins TRBV18 and TRBJ2-1, with D unclear. V dropped 3 bases and J dropped 16 bases, with 22 bases sitting between them. The CDR3 runs to 14 residues. The germline V gene encodes CDR1 KGHSH and CDR2 LQKENI. The CDR3 reads CASSPVFVSPDAFF. Written as DNA, the CDR3 is TGTGCCAGCTCACCCGTGTTCGTCTCCCCGGATGCTTTCTTC.

The chain carries TRBV29-1 and TRBJ2-7; D remains ambiguous. V was cut by 7 bases and J by 6 bases, with 10 bases left in between. CDR1 is SQVTM and CDR2 is ANQGSEA in the germline V gene. This CDR3 has 10 amino acids. The CDR3 coding sequence is TGCAGCGGGGTTCAAGGCGAGCAGTACTTC. It yields the protein CSGVQGEQYF.

The V and J genes are TRBV6-6 and TRBJ2-6, with D unclear. V lost 11 bases to trimming and J lost 3 bases, with 14 bases between them. CDR3 length equals 14 residues. The V gene's germline CDR1 is MNHNY and CDR2 SVGAGI (reference sequence). CDR3 DNA: TGTGCCGCCCAGGACGTTCTTGGGGCCAACGTCCTGACTTTC. This sequence encodes CAAQDVLGANVLTF.

The J gene is TRBJ1-3, the V gene TRBV28; a weak D match, TRBD1 (6 bases). The CDR3 has 15 amino acids. The germline gives CDR1 MDHEN, CDR2 SYDVKM. The ends were cut back, 5 bases at V and 1 base at J, with 12 bases in the middle. The CDR3 coding sequence is TGTGCCAGCAGTCCCACCAGGGGATCTGGAAACACCATATATTTT. Translated: CASSPTRGSGNTIYF.

This clone was seen just once. V is TRBV2 and J is TRBJ1-5; a possible D gene is TRBD1 (5 bases). The V end was cut by 3 bases, the J end by 7 bases, with 7 bases between. The CDR3 extends over 12 amino acids. Germline CDR1 reads SNHLY; CDR2 reads FYNNEI. CDR3 region: CASSDGHQPQHF. The CDR3 nucleotides read TGTGCCAGCAGTGATGGACACCAGCCCCAGCATTTT.

The chain carries TRBV5-4 and TRBJ2-5; the D gene could be TRBD1 or TRBD2 (5 bases each). Deletions cut 4 bases from V and 5 bases from J, with 18 bases between. Germline V gene data show CDR1 as SGHNT and CDR2 as YYREEE (reference sequence). The CDR3 runs to 15 residues. The CDR3 DNA reads as TGTGCCAGCAGCAACCCCATCGGTGGGGGTGAGACCCAGTACTTC. It specifies CASSNPIGGGETQYF.

The chain recombines TRBV6-1 with TRBJ1-6; no reliable D call. Germline-derived CDR1 and CDR2 are MNHNS and SASEGT. Trimming removed 3 bases at V and 14 bases at J, with 8 bases between. The CDR3 runs to 11 residues. The DNA for the CDR3 is TGTGCCAGCAGTGAGTTGAGTTCCCTCCACTTT. This translates into CASSELSSLHF.

The chain employs TRBV2 and TRBJ2-5; 12 positions agree with TRBD2. V lost 2 bases and J lost 1; bases outside the gene matches: 5. In germline, CDR1 is SNHLY, CDR2 FYNNEI. The CDR3 has 17 residues. The CDR3 DNA sequence: TGTGCCAGCAGTGAACTGGGGACTAGCGGGCCCCAAGAGACCCAGTACTTC. Its protein is CASSELGTSGPQETQYF.

J is TRBJ1-3 and V is TRBV4-3; D perhaps matches TRBD1 (5 bases). Germline lookup yields CDR1 LGHNA and CDR2 YSLEER. The length of the CDR3 is 19 residues. Trimming shortened V by 0 bases and J by 0 bases, and 18 bases separated the two germline ends. CDR3 amino acids: CASSQDIQTVPSSGNTIYF. The CDR3 DNA is TGCGCCAGCAGCCAAGATATACAGACAGTTCCTTCCTCTGGAAACACCATATATTTT.

V gene TRBV5-4 combines with J gene TRBJ2-7; TRBD1 agrees at 9 bases. CDR1 and CDR2 from the germline V gene are SGHNT and YYREEE (reference sequence). The CDR3 loop spans 13 amino acids. V was pared by 4 bases and J by 6 bases, with 5 bases of the junction left unmatched. This CDR3 is CASSPDRGVEQYF. Written as DNA, the CDR3 is TGTGCCAGCAGCCCGGACAGGGGCGTCGAGCAGTACTTC.

The CDR3 nucleotides are TGCGCCAGCAGCTTGAGACCCGAGAACACTGAAGCTTTCTTT. Translation: CASSLRPENTEAFF. V is TRBV5-1 and J is TRBJ1-1; no clear D. Looked up from germline, CDR1 is SGHRS and CDR2 is YFSETQ. V was trimmed by 1 base and J by 1 base, leaving 8 bases between them. This CDR3 is built from 14 residues. The full variable domain, completed using reference TRBV5-1 and TRBJ1-1, is KAGVTQTPRYLIKTRGQQVTLSCSPISGHRSVSWYQQTPGQGLQFLFEYFSETQRNKGNFPGRFSGRQFSNSRSEMNVSTLELGDSALYLCASSLRPENTEAFFGQGTRLTVV.

This clone was found once. CDR3 protein: CASRENRDRRRNQPQHF. Written as DNA, the CDR3 is TGTGCCAGCAGAGAAAACAGGGACCGCCGGCGCAATCAGCCCCAGCATTTT. The chain is built from TRBV6-1 and TRBJ1-5; possible D gene TRBD1, 6 bases. CDR1 and CDR2 (germline): MNHNS, SASEGT. The CDR3 runs 17 residues. The V gene lost 6 bases and the J gene lost 2 bases, with 20 bases spanning the gap.

The CDR3 loop is CASSLPAESRPQHF. CDR3 DNA sequence: TGTGCCAGCAGTTTACCGGCAGAGTCCCGACCCCAGCATTTT. The chain joins TRBV28 to TRBJ1-5; D is unclear. The V gene's germline CDR1 is MDHEN and CDR2 SYDVKM. The CDR3 covers 14 residues. V lost 2 bases, J lost 10 bases, and 15 bases lay in between.

The gene calls are TRBV18 and TRBJ2-7; 9 bases are a match to TRBD1. This CDR3 region has 15 residues. V lost 2 bases and J lost 6; bases outside the gene matches: 8. Germline V gives CDR1 KGHSH, CDR2 LQKENI. The chain's CDR3 is CASSPGTGRTGEQYF. CDR3 DNA sequence: TGTGCCAGCTCACCAGGGACAGGGCGGACTGGCGAGCAGTACTTC.

A note on this clone: Within the sample, other DNA sequences also encode this same CDR3. The chain has TRBV28 and TRBJ2-7, with a tentative D call TRBD1 (5 bases). V was trimmed by 5 bases and J by 4 bases, leaving 6 bases between them. This CDR3 comprises 11 residues. Germline V gene sequence: CDR1 MDHEN, CDR2 SYDVKM. The CDR3 loop reads CASSPGYEQYF. As DNA, the CDR3 is TGTGCCAGCAGTCCAGGGTACGAGCAGTACTTC.

The chain couples TRBV29-1 to TRBJ1-5; 7 nucleotides line up with TRBD1. Germline-derived CDR1 and CDR2 are SQVTM and ANQGSEA. V was clipped by 4 bases and J by 7 bases; unmatched bases: 7. The CDR3 spans 13 residues. The chain's CDR3 is CSVGTGPQQPQHF. The CDR3 nucleotides read TGCAGCGTTGGGACAGGACCGCAGCAGCCCCAGCATTTT.

The rearrangement uses TRBV10-3 and TRBJ2-7, with D tentatively TRBD1 (6 bases). Per the germline V gene, CDR1 is ENHRY and CDR2 is SYGVKD. CDR3 size: 14 residues. Trimming stripped 2 bases from V and 3 bases from J, with 11 bases between. For the CDR3, the DNA is TGTGCCATCAGTGAGGCACTGGACAGCTACGAGCAGTACTTC. This translates into CAISEALDSYEQYF.

The CDR3 nucleotides read TGTGCCAGCAGGGAACCGGGACTAGCGATTCAAGATACGCAGTATTTT. It encodes CASREPGLAIQDTQYF. V and J are TRBV11-2 and TRBJ2-3; TRBD2 matches at 10 bases. The germline V gene has CDR1 SGHAT and CDR2 FQNNGV. The CDR3 consists of 16 residues. The V segment lost 6 bases and the J segment 5 bases; nucleotides outside the gene matches: 11.

The chain combines TRBV27 with TRBJ1-2, with TRBD1 as a possible D gene (5 bases). Trimming removed 8 bases from V and 3 bases from J, with 10 bases in between. Per germline, CDR1 MNHEY and CDR2 SMNVEV (reference sequence). CDR3 size: 12 residues. The CDR3 coding sequence is TGTGCCAGCGGCAGGGCCTACTATGGCTACACCTTC. Its translation is CASGRAYYGYTF.

The J gene is TRBJ1-6, the V gene TRBV6-6; a possible D gene is TRBD1 (5 bases). The CDR3 extends over 12 amino acids. CDR1 is MNHNY and CDR2 is SVGAGI in the germline V gene (reference sequence). V was clipped by 7 bases and J by 7 bases, with 8 bases between them. CDR3 protein: CASTPGNSPLHF. In DNA form, the CDR3 reads TGTGCCAGCACACCAGGGAATTCACCCCTCCACTTT.

This chain connects TRBV5-1 to TRBJ1-4; a weak D match, TRBD1 (6 bases). Between the trimmed V and J ends, which lost 0 bases and 7 bases, there was a span of 16 bases. This CDR3 is built from 16 residues. The germline gives CDR1 SGHRS, CDR2 YFSETQ. The CDR3 nucleotides read TGCGCCAGCAGCTTGGGAGTGCAGGGGTCGGGTGAAAAACTGTTTTTT. Its protein is CASSLGVQGSGEKLFF.